The clone carrying this T cell receptor (beta chain) was picked up a small number of times. What it binds is not known. Both 60 Vbeta primers and 13 Jbeta primers went into the PCR. Profiled with immunoSEQ multiplex PCR; TCRdb holds only in-frame clones, not every one. Among more than 200,000 clones, around 64% were seen once, and the ten largest hold roughly 2.5%. The CDR3 loop spans 16 amino acids. V shed 1 base, J shed 6 bases, and the junction held 6 bases outside the gene matches. Germline V gives CDR1 LNHNV, CDR2 YYDKDF (reference sequence). This sample was included in a study of cytomegalovirus exposure and HLA in healthy donors. Turning to the study itself: Researchers previously reported finding more than 100 million unique TCR beta sequences from roughly 170 million T cells. Study-level results: Versus the roughly 700-donor mean, an Asian-associated ancestry cluster reportedly showed fewer N-insertions in a later analysis. Later analysis showed most CMV-associated TCR beta chains appearing HLA-restricted.

The J gene is TRBJ2-2, the V gene TRBV15; 9 bases fit TRBD1. Source material: PBMCs. The clonotype was recovered from a man aged 40-49 years in good health and CMV-seropositive. The CDR3 region has the DNA TGTGCCACCAGCAGAGGGGGACAGGGACCCCCCGGGGAGCTGTTTTTT. Its translation is CATSRGGQGPPGELFF. Variable domain in full (rest from reference TRBV15 and TRBJ2-2): DAMVIQNPRYQVTQFGKPVTLSCSQTLNHNVMYWYQQKSSQAPKLLFHYYDKDFNNEADTPDNFQSRRPNTSFCFLDIRSPGLGDTAMYLCATSRGGQGPPGELFFGEGSRLTVL.